Listed here are 7 T cell receptor beta chains from one sample, sequenced in a study of vaccination effects on CD4 cells after COVID-19. Profiling relied on immunoSEQ multiplex PCR, and the TCRdb table lists in-frame clones only, not all of them. Altogether 35,000 to 45,000 clones are present, over 60% being singletons, with the ten largest covering around 3.5%. No cognate antigen is known for these TCRs. When ten to eleven days of culture had elapsed, CD4+ T cells were isolated. Confirmation by PCR established that the person had SARS-CoV-2 infection between March and December 2020. BNT162b2 vaccine or mRNA-1273 vaccine was given to participants in two doses. Sequencing was performed on CD4+ T cells from PBMCs cultured without peptide, taken after COVID-19 vaccination. These TCRs come from a human donor who had a prior SARS-CoV-2 infection.

The gene calls are TRBV11-3 and TRBJ2-1; no firm D call. The V end was cut by 1 base, the J end by 8 bases, with 18 bases between. The germline V gene has CDR1 SGHNT and CDR2 YENEEA. The CDR3 spans 16 residues. The CDR3 DNA follows: TGTGCCAGCAGCTTAGTAGTTTTCCCTAGTGCGGATGAGCAGTTCTTC. This sequence encodes CASSLVVFPSADEQFF. Full variable domain (rest looked up from reference TRBV11-3 and TRBJ2-1): EAGVVQSPRYKIIEKKQPVAFWCNPISGHNTLYWYLQNLGQGPELLIRYENEEAVDDSQLPKDRFSAERLKGVDSTLKIQPAELGDSAVYLCASSLVVFPSADEQFFGPGTRLTVL.

The chain links TRBV3-1 (or the pseudogene TRBV3-2) to TRBJ2-2; 7 nucleotides align to TRBD1. The V and J ends lost 4 bases and 0 bases, in that order; junction bases with no gene match: 8. This CDR3 is built from 17 residues. CDR1 LGHDT and CDR2 YNNKEL come from the germline V gene (reference sequence). The CDR3 loop is CASSRLWGQTNTGELFF. CDR3 nucleotide sequence: TGTGCCAGCAGCCGCCTTTGGGGACAGACGAACACCGGGGAGCTGTTTTTT.

The genes are TRBV7-2 and TRBJ2-2, with 8 bases fitting TRBD2. Per germline, CDR1 SGHTA and CDR2 FQGNSA. This CDR3 is 17 amino acids long. V lost 5 bases to trimming and J lost 1 base; unmatched junction nucleotides: 9. The CDR3: CASSPRTSSQNTGELFF. CDR3 DNA: TGTGCCAGCAGCCCTCGGACTAGCTCTCAGAACACCGGGGAGCTGTTTTTT.

The chain combines TRBV6-1 with TRBJ2-6; D possibly uses TRBD1 or TRBD2 (6 bases each). The CDR3 sequence is 17 residues long. Trimming left V 8 bases short and J 0 bases short, with 17 bases between. CDR1 and CDR2 from the germline V gene are MNHNS and SASEGT. The CDR3 loop is CASGGGLGRSGANVLTF. DNA of the CDR3: TGTGCCAGCGGTGGGGGGCTCGGACGCTCTGGGGCCAACGTCCTGACTTTC.

V gene TRBV9 combines with J gene TRBJ1-3, with 10 positions matching TRBD1. The CDR3 has 16 amino acids. Per germline, CDR1 SGDLS and CDR2 YYNGEE. The junction had 7 bases not matched to a gene; V was cut back by 4 bases and J by 3 bases. For the CDR3, the DNA is TGTGCCAGCAGCCCTGGGACAGGGGATGGTGGAAACACCATATATTTT. This codes for CASSPGTGDGGNTIYF.

On this clone itself: Mismatch with germline at one junction end may stem from a read error. This chain joins TRBV7-7 and TRBJ2-5; 11 bases fit TRBD1. The CDR3 runs 19 residues. Germline V gene lookup returns CDR1 SSHAT and CDR2 FNYEAQ (reference sequence). CDR3 nucleotides: TGTGCTAGCAGCTTAACGGCGGTCGGGACAGGGGGTTCGGCGGAGACCCAGTACTTC. Its protein product is CASSLTAVGTGGSAETQYF.

The chain recombines TRBV21-1 with TRBJ2-6. TRBV21-1 is described as a pseudogene. This CDR3 is built from 13 residues. CDR3 sequence: CASSPDGANVLTF. CDR3 DNA sequence: TGTGCCAGCAGCCCCGACGGGGCCAACGTCCTGACTTTC.